The 9 T cell receptor beta chains presented below share a single source sample, sequenced in a study of shared clonotypes between healthy human individuals. Some clones are missing from TCRdb's copy, which holds only in-frame ones; the method was immunoSEQ multiplex PCR. The repertoire includes approximately 980,000 clones, approximately 80% of them detected once, and over 1.3% sits in the top ten. The specimen sequenced was memory CD4+ T cells sorted from blood. Subset meaning: CD45RA-negative fraction. The receptor set was obtained from a man aged 18 to 29 in good health.

This sequence joins TRBV5-1 and TRBJ2-3; the D gene could be TRBD1 or TRBD2 (5 bases each). With 3 bases removed from V and 6 bases from J, the gap between germline ends came to 14 bases. Per the germline V gene, CDR1 is SGHRS and CDR2 is YFSETQ. The CDR3 contains 14 residues. CDR3 nucleotide sequence: TGCGCCAGCAGCTCCGGGGCCCCCCCGGATACGCAGTATTTT. As protein: CASSSGAPPDTQYF.

The CDR3 reads CASRFQEGFNYGYTF. The CDR3 DNA is TGTGCCAGCAGGTTTCAGGAGGGATTTAACTATGGCTACACCTTC. The rearrangement links TRBV2 to TRBJ1-2; D unresolved. Per germline, CDR1 SNHLY and CDR2 FYNNEI. V dropped 6 bases and J dropped 1 base, with 15 bases sitting between them. CDR3 size: 15 residues. The whole variable domain, remainder taken from reference TRBV2 and TRBJ1-2, is EPEVTQTPSHQVTQMGQEVILRCVPISNHLYFYWYRQILGQKVEFLVSFYNNEISEKSEIFDDQFSVERPDGSNFTLKIRSTKLEDSAMYFCASRFQEGFNYGYTFGSGTRLTVV.

This clone was seen many times. The V call is TRBV10-3, the J call TRBJ1-3; unclear D gene. Trimming removed 6 bases from V and 1 base from J, with 7 bases in between. Germline CDR1 reads ENHRY; CDR2 reads SYGVKD. The CDR3 consists of 13 residues. The CDR3 DNA reads TGTGCCATCAGGGAACCGTCTGGAAACACCATATATTTT. This gives the protein CAIREPSGNTIYF.

Details on this clone: A single base separates this from a much larger clone, so it may be a read error. This sample also contains other DNA sequences that code for the same CDR3. The gene calls are TRBV2 and TRBJ1-1, with 9 bases lining up with TRBD1. The V gene end was trimmed by 6 bases and the J gene end by 3 bases; junction bases not matched to a gene: 2. The V gene's germline CDR1 is SNHLY and CDR2 FYNNEI. CDR3 size: 13 residues. The CDR3 DNA sequence: TGTGCCAGCAGGGGACAGGGCGACACTGAAGCTTTCTTT. Its protein product is CASRGQGDTEAFF.

The J gene is TRBJ2-7, the V gene TRBV28; maybe TRBD2 (6 bases). The CDR3 sequence is 15 residues long. V dropped 6 bases and J dropped 2 bases, with 17 bases sitting between them. Looked up from germline, CDR1 is MDHEN and CDR2 is SYDVKM. This CDR3 reads CASSPGDGVTYEQYF. DNA of the CDR3: TGTGCCAGCAGCCCGGGGGATGGGGTTACCTACGAGCAGTACTTC.

The chain employs TRBV6-5 and TRBJ2-1; 11 nucleotides match TRBD2. This CDR3 is 15 amino acids long. V gave up 6 bases and J gave up 6 bases; unmatched junction bases: 7. Germline V gene lookup returns CDR1 MNHEY and CDR2 SVGAGI. CDR3 DNA sequence: TGTGCCAGCAGCCGAACTAGCGGGGGATCCAATGAGCAGTTCTTC. As protein: CASSRTSGGSNEQFF.

The J gene is TRBJ2-7, the V gene TRBV7-9; D remains unclear. The CDR3 has 12 amino acids. CDR1 SEHNR and CDR2 FQNEAQ come from the germline V gene (reference sequence). Trimming pared 4 bases from V and 2 bases from J, leaving 6 bases between. The CDR3 spells CASSSLTYEQYF. The CDR3 coding sequence is TGTGCCAGCAGCTCCCTTACCTACGAGCAGTACTTC.

Only a few counts were recorded for this clone. The chain joins TRBV5-1 to TRBJ1-1; D possibly corresponds to TRBD1 (5 bases). Germline-derived CDR1 and CDR2 are SGHRS and YFSETQ. This CDR3 contains 15 residues. V was shortened by 4 bases and J by 4 bases, with 17 bases between the two germline ends. The CDR3: CASSLGTFTGTEAFF. The CDR3 DNA sequence: TGCGCCAGCAGCCTGGGGACCTTCACGGGCACTGAAGCTTTCTTT.

This CDR3 reads CASSSTWTGGTDTQYF. The CDR3 region has the DNA TGCGCCAGCAGCTCCACATGGACAGGGGGCACAGATACGCAGTATTTT. This chain joins TRBV5-1 and TRBJ2-3; 9 bases agree with TRBD1. The V gene end was trimmed by 3 bases and the J gene end by 1 base; junction bases not matched to a gene: 6. Germline values: CDR1 SGHRS, CDR2 YFSETQ. CDR3 size: 16 residues.